This is a list of T cell receptor beta chains from one sample in a study of cytomegalovirus exposure and HLA in healthy donors. Clones were sequenced by immunoSEQ multiplex PCR, and TCRdb holds only the in-frame ones, with some missing. Of around 140,000 clones detected, around 80% appear once; the ten largest clones hold about 1.7%. Sequenced sample: PBMCs. The source of these receptors is a female donor in good health and CMV-seropositive. CDR3s include the opening cysteine and the closing phenylalanine or tryptophan. D genes are given only for firm matches. Expanded clones get a size class; other rows say once, few or many, or leave the size out.

14	NA	TRBV5-1	TRBD1	TRBJ1-6	TGCGCCAGCAGCCCAACGACCTCCGGGACAGCCCTCCACTTT	CASSPTTSGTALHF
15	NA	TRBV30	NA	TRBJ1-3	TGTGCCTGGAGTGTACGGGTCCTCTCTGGAAACACCATATATTTT	CAWSVRVLSGNTIYF
17	NA	TRBV7-6	NA	TRBJ2-3	TGTGCCAGCAGCTACGGTATCGGGAGATCTAGCACAGATACGCAGTATTTT	CASSYGIGRSSTDTQYF
15	once	TRBV7-2	TRBD2	TRBJ2-7	TGTGCCAGCTCCCAGGATGGCGGGGGGGCGTTCGAGCAGTACTTC	CASSQDGGGAFEQYF
12	few	TRBV11-2	NA	TRBJ1-1	TGTGCCAGCAGCTTTTCGGACAGAGAAGCTTTCTTT	CASSFSDREAFF
14	few	TRBV2	TRBD2	TRBJ2-7	TGTGCCAGCAGGGGGCGGGGGAACTCCTACGAGCAGTACTTC	CASRGRGNSYEQYF
15	once	TRBV29-1	NA	TRBJ2-3	TGCAGCGTTGGGCCAGGGGCGCGAAGTACAGATACGCAGTATTTT	CSVGPGARSTDTQYF
13	NA	TRBV6-1	NA	TRBJ2-1	TGTGCCAGCAGTGACAAGCGGATGGGTGAGCAGTTCTTC	CASSDKRMGEQFF
14	few	TRBV27	TRBD1	TRBJ1-2	TGTGCCAGCTCCTCAAACAGGGGGGACTATGGCTACACCTTC	CASSSNRGDYGYTF
15	NA	TRBV5-1	NA	TRBJ1-5	TGCGCCAGCAGCTTGTCAGGGCAGAGCAATCAGCCCCAGCATTTT	CASSLSGQSNQPQHF
14	few	TRBV10-2	TRBD2	TRBJ2-7	TGCGCCAGCAGTGGCAGCGGGGGGAGGTACGAGCAGTACTTC	CASSGSGGRYEQYF
16	NA	TRBV5-1	TRBD2	TRBJ2-1	TGCGCCAGCAGCAGGACTAGCGGTAGCTCCTACAATGAGCAGTTCTTC	CASSRTSGSSYNEQFF
17	NA	TRBV19	TRBD2	TRBJ2-1	TGTGCCAGTAGAAGGGGAGGGGGACTAGCGGGGCTCAATGAGCAGTTCTTC	CASRRGGGLAGLNEQFF
14	NA	TRBV9	NA	TRBJ1-2	TGTGCCAGCAGCGTAGACGGTAGTTCTTATGGCTACACCTTC	CASSVDGSSYGYTF
15	few	TRBV7-3	NA	TRBJ1-6	TGTGCCAGCAGCTTAACTGCACAGACCCATTCACCCCTCCACTTT	CASSLTAQTHSPLHF
14	NA	TRBV4-2	NA	TRBJ2-5	TGTGCCAGCAGCCAAATCGGACAGCAAGAGACCCAGTACTTC	CASSQIGQQETQYF
15	NA	TRBV28	TRBD1	TRBJ2-7	TGTGCCAGCATCGCGTCCGGGACAGGCCCCTACGAGCAGTACTTC	CASIASGTGPYEQYF
14	NA	TRBV7-2	NA	TRBJ2-7	TGTGCCAGCAGCTCGGGACAGCGGGCCTACGAGCAGTACTTC	CASSSGQRAYEQYF
13	NA	TRBV19	NA	TRBJ2-5	TGTGCCAGTAGGTCGACAGAGCAAGAGACCCAGTACTTC	CASRSTEQETQYF
17	NA	TRBV2	NA	TRBJ2-5	TGTGCCAGCAGGGAATCCAGAGGAGGGGGCGTGGGGGAGACCCAGTACTTC	CASRESRGGGVGETQYF
14	NA	TRBV4-1	TRBD1	TRBJ2-7	TGCGCCAGCAGCCACGAGGGGGCCACCTACGAGCAGTACTTC	CASSHEGATYEQYF
14	NA	TRBV4-2	NA	TRBJ1-2	TGTGCCAGCAGCCAAGATTCAGGGAACTATGGCTACACCTTC	CASSQDSGNYGYTF
17	NA	TRBV7-3	TRBD1	TRBJ2-2	TGTGCCAGCAGCTTATTCTACAGGGGGCTTGGCACCGGGGAGCTGTTTTTT	CASSLFYRGLGTGELFF
15	NA	TRBV28	NA	TRBJ2-7	TGTGCCAGCCTATCCGGGGGCGCGGGCGGGAGCGAGCAGTACTTC	CASLSGGAGGSEQYF
17	NA	TRBV28	TRBD1	TRBJ2-7	TGTGCCAGCAGTTTCCCCCATCGGGGACAGGCCTCCTACGAGCAGTACTTC	CASSFPHRGQASYEQYF
17	NA	TRBV4-1	NA	TRBJ1-4	TGCGCCAGCAGCCAAGATTGGCGGCAGAGAACAAATGAAAAACTGTTTTTT	CASSQDWRQRTNEKLFF
14	NA	TRBV4-1	TRBD1	TRBJ2-7	TGCGCCAGCAGCCAAGGTCCCGGGACAGGATATCCTTACTTC	CASSQGPGTGYPYF
13	NA	TRBV25-1	NA	TRBJ2-5	TGTGCCAGCAGTGAATTTAGCCAAGAGACCCAGTACTTC	CASSEFSQETQYF
13	NA	TRBV19	TRBD2	TRBJ2-1	TGTGCCAGTAGCCCGACTAGCCGAAATGAGCAGTTCTTC	CASSPTSRNEQFF
14	NA	TRBV6-1	TRBD1	TRBJ2-7	TGTGCCAGCAGTAGACAGGGATTAGTCTCCGAGCAGTACTTC	CASSRQGLVSEQYF
12	NA	TRBV7-9	TRBD1	TRBJ1-2	TGTGCCAGCAGCGAGGGACAGGTTGGCTACACCTTC	CASSEGQVGYTF
12	NA	TRBV29-1	NA	TRBJ1-2	TGCAGCGTTGACCGGGGTTACTATGGCTACACCTTC	CSVDRGYYGYTF
16	once	TRBV19	NA	TRBJ1-2	TGTGCCAGTAGTCCCAGCCGGACAGTTATAAACTATGGCTACACCTTC	CASSPSRTVINYGYTF
13	NA	TRBV10-1	TRBD1	TRBJ2-3	TGCGCCAGCAGTGAAGAGGACAGGGACACGCAGTATTTT	CASSEEDRDTQYF
18	NA	TRBV18	TRBD1	TRBJ1-1	TGTGCCAGCTCACCACTTTATAACGGACAGGGGGCGGGGACTGAAGCTTTCTTT	CASSPLYNGQGAGTEAFF
15	NA	TRBV28	TRBD1	TRBJ1-1	TGTGCCAGCAGCCCAGGGGGGAGTGGGAACACTGAAGCTTTCTTT	CASSPGGSGNTEAFF
15	NA	TRBV5-5	NA	TRBJ1-1	TGTGCCAGCAGCTACTGGGCGGGGTTGAACACTGAAGCTTTCTTT	CASSYWAGLNTEAFF
13	NA	TRBV28	NA	TRBJ1-5	TGTGCCAGCAGACTCCTTCCCAATCAGCCCCAGCATTTT	CASRLLPNQPQHF
14	NA	TRBV28	NA	TRBJ1-5	TGTGCCAGCATCCGTCTGGGGCGCGAGCAGCCCCAGCATTTT	CASIRLGREQPQHF
12	NA	TRBV5-1	NA	TRBJ1-2	TGCGCCAGCAGCTGGACAAACTATGGCTACACCTTC	CASSWTNYGYTF
15	NA	TRBV7-3	NA	TRBJ1-1	TGTGCCAGCAGCTTAGCGGGGCAGGGGAACACTGAAGCTTTCTTT	CASSLAGQGNTEAFF
14	NA	TRBV19	TRBD1	TRBJ2-7	TGTGCCAGTAGCCCCGGGACAGGGTCTTACGAGCAGTGCTTC	CASSPGTGSYEQCF
14	NA	TRBV30	NA	TRBJ1-1	TGTGCCTGGAGTCGTGAGATTGATGACACTGAAGCTTTCTTT	CAWSREIDDTEAFF
17	NA	TRBV11-2	TRBD2	TRBJ2-3	TGTGCCAGCAGCGGAAAGGGACTAGAAACGAGCACAGATACGCAGTATTTT	CASSGKGLETSTDTQYF
16	NA	TRBV27	TRBD1	TRBJ2-2	TGTGCCAGCAGTACAATCCACAGGGGGAACACCGGGGAGCTGTTTTTT	CASSTIHRGNTGELFF
15	NA	TRBV27	NA	TRBJ2-7	TGTGCCAGCAGTTTACTGGGGATGAGGGATTACGAGCAGTACTTC	CASSLLGMRDYEQYF
13	NA	TRBV6-5	TRBD2	TRBJ2-3	TGTGCCAGCAGCGACGATAGCGGGAGGACGCAGTATTTT	CASSDDSGRTQYF
14	few	TRBV5-4	TRBD2	TRBJ2-1	TGTGCCAGCAGCTTCCCGGGGGGGAAGAATGAGCAGTTCTTC	CASSFPGGKNEQFF
13	NA	TRBV2	NA	TRBJ2-4	TGTGCCAGTAACAGATTAGCCAAAAACATTCAGTACTTC	CASNRLAKNIQYF
12	NA	TRBV19	NA	TRBJ2-7	TGTGCCAGTGCTCTAGCTAGCGAATGTGGATACTTC	CASALASECGYF
11	NA	TRBV10-3	NA	TRBJ2-7	TGTGCCACCGGAGACAGCTACGAGCAGTACTTC	CATGDSYEQYF
18	NA	TRBV2	NA	TRBJ2-7	TGTGCCAGCAGTGAAGCCTCCGGGACAAGGAGGCCACCGGGTGAGCAGTACTTC	CASSEASGTRRPPGEQYF